Sequencing of this T cell receptor (beta chain) was carried out in a study of cytomegalovirus exposure and HLA in healthy donors. The overall study: One earlier analysis, a look at about 179 million T cells, found more than 100 million unique TCR beta sequences. Of about 390 genotyped donors, around 86% grouped in the Caucasian-associated ancestry cluster. Study-wide results and limits: Within an earlier analysis, most TCR beta V segments proved productive either about 90% or about 30% of the time. There were some public TCRs occurring in many donors, but most TCR sequences were rare.

In the case of this clone: Its target is not known. An end of the junction does not agree with germline; a read error may underlie this.

It was with 60 Vbeta and 13 Jbeta primers that the PCR ran. TCRdb's copy holds only in-frame clones and misses some; the assay was immunoSEQ multiplex PCR. The sample holds under 150,000 clones, more than 70% seen once. CDR3 size: 18 residues. The germline V gene encodes CDR1 MNHNS and CDR2 SASEGT. Sequenced sample: PBMCs. This receptor was identified in a woman between 50 and 59 years old in good health and CMV-seropositive. The chain is built from TRBV6-1 and TRBJ1-5; TRBD1 matches at 9 bases. The CDR3 DNA reads TGTGTCAGCAGTGAAGGGACAGGGTGGACTGTAGGCAATCAGCCCCAGCATTTT. Encoded protein: CVSSEGTGWTVGNQPQHF.